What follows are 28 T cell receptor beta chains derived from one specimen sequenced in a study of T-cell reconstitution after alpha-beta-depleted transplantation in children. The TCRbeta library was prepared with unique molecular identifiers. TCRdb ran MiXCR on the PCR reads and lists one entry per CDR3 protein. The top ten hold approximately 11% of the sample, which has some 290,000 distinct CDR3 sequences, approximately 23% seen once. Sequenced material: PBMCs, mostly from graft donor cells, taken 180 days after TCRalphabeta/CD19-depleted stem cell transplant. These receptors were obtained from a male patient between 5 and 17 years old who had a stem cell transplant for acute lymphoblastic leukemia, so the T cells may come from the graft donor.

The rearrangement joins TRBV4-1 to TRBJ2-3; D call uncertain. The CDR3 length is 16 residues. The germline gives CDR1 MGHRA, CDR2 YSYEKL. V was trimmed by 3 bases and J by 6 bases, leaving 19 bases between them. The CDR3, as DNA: TGCGCCAGCAGCCACGCCCGAGGCGGCCCCGCGGATACGCAGTATTTT. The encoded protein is CASSHARGGPADTQYF.

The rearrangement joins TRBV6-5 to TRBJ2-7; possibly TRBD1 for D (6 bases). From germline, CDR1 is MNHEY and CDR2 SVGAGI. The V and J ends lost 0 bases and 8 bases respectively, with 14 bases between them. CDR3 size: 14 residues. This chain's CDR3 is CASSYSGGNGKQYF. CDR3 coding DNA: TGTGCCAGCAGTTACTCAGGGGGAAACGGGAAGCAGTACTTC.

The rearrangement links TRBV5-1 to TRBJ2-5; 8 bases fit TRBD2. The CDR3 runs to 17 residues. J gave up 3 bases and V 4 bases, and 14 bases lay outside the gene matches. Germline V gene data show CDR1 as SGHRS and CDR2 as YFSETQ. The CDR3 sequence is CASSPSLIPGGEETQYF. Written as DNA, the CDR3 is TGCGCCAGCAGCCCGTCCCTTATTCCGGGAGGGGAAGAGACCCAGTACTTC.

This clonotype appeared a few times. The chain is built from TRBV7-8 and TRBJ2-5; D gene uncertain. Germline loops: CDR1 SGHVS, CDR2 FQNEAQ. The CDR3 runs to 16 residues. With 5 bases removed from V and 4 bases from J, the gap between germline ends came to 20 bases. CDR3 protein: CASSRNPMRQVETQYF. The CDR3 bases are TGTGCCAGCAGCCGTAACCCCATGCGGCAAGTAGAGACCCAGTACTTC.

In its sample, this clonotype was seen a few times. The CDR3 region is CASSQGSGPYEQYF. The CDR3 DNA reads TGCGCCAGCAGCCAAGGGTCAGGGCCCTACGAGCAGTACTTC. V gene TRBV4-1 combines with J gene TRBJ2-7; the D gene is possibly TRBD1 (5 bases). Per the germline V gene, CDR1 is MGHRA and CDR2 is YSYEKL. The V gene lost 1 base and the J gene lost 2 bases, with 9 bases spanning the gap. The CDR3 contains 14 residues.

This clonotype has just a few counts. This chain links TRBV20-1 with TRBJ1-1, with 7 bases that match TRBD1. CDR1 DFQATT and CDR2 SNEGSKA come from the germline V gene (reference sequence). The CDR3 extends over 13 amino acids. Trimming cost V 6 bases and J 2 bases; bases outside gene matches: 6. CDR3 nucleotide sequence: TGCAGTGCCCATAGGGACAGAAACACTGAAGCTTTCTTT. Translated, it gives CSAHRDRNTEAFF.

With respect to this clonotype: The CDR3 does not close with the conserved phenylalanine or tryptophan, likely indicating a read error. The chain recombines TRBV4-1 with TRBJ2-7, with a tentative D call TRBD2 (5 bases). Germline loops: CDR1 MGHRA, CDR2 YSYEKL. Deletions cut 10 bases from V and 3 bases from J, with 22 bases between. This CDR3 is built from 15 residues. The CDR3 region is CATTLSPNGVYEQYY. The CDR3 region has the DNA TGCGCCACTACACTCAGCCCAAACGGGGTCTACGAGCAGTACTAC.

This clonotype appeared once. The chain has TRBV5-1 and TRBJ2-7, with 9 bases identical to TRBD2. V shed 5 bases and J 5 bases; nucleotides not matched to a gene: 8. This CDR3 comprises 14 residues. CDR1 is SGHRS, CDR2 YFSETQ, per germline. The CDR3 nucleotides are TGCGCCAGCAGATTAGCGGGAGAGCTCCACGAGCAGTACTTC. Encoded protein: CASRLAGELHEQYF.

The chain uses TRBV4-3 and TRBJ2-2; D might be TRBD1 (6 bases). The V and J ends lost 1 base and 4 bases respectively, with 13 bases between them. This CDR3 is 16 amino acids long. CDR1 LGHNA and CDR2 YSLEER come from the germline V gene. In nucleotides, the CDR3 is TGCGCCAGCAGCCAAGTTAGGACAGCCTTCACCGGGGAGCTGTTTTTT. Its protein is CASSQVRTAFTGELFF.

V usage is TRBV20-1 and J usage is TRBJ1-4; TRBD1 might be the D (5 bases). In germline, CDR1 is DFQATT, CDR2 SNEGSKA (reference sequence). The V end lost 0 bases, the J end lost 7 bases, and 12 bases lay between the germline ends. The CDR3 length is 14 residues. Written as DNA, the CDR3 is TGCAGTGCTAGAGATCGGGGGATAGGTGAAAAACTGTTTTTT. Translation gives CSARDRGIGEKLFF.

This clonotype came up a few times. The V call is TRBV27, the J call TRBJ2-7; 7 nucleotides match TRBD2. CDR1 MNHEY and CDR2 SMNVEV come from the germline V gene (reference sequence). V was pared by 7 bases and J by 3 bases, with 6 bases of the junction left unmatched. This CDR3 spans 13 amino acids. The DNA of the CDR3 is TGTGCCAGCAAGGGCAGCGGGGTCTACGAGCAGTACTTC. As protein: CASKGSGVYEQYF.

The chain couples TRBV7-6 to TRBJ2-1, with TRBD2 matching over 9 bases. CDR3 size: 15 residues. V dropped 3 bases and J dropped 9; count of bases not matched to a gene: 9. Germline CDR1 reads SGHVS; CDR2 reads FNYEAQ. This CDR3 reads CASSFPGLAMSEQFF. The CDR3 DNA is TGTGCCAGCAGCTTCCCCGGACTAGCGATGAGTGAGCAGTTCTTC.

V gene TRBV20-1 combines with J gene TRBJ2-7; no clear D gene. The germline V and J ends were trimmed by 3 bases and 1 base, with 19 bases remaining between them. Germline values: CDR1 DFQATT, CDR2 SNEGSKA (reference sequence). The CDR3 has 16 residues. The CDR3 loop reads CSARGLALGRSYEQYF. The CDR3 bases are TGCAGTGCTAGGGGGTTAGCTCTCGGTCGATCCTACGAGCAGTACTTC.

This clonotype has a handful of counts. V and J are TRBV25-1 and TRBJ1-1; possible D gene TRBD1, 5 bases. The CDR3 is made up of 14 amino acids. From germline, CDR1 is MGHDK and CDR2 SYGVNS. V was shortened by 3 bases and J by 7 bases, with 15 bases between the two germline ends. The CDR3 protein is CASSEKGVRYEAFF. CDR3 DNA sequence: TGTGCCAGCAGTGAGAAAGGGGTGCGTTATGAAGCTTTCTTT.

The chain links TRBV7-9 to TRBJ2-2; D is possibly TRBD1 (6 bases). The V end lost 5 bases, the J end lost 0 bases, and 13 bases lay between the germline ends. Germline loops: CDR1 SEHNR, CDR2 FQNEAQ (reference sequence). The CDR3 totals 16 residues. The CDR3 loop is CASSPPGGANTGELFF. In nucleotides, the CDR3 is TGTGCCAGCAGCCCCCCTGGGGGCGCGAACACCGGGGAGCTGTTTTTT. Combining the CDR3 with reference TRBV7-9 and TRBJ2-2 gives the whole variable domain DTGVSQNPRHKITKRGQNVTFRCDPISEHNRLYWYRQTLGQGPEFLTYFQNEAQLEKSRLLSDRFSAERPKGSFSTLEIQRTEQGDSAMYLCASSPPGGANTGELFFGEGSRLTVL.

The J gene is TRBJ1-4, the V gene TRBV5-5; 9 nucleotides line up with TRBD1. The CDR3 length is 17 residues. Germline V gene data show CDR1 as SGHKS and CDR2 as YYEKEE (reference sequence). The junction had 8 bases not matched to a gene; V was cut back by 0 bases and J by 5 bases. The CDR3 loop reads CASSLDRGRFANEKLFF. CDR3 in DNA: TGTGCCAGCAGCTTGGACAGGGGGCGTTTCGCCAATGAAAAACTGTTTTTT.

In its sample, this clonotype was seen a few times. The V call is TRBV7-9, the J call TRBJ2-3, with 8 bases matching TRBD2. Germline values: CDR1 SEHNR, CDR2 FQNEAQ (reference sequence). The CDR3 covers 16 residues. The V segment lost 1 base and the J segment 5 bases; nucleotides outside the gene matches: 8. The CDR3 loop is CASSLVDGRAIDTQYF. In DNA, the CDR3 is TGTGCCAGCAGCTTAGTCGACGGGAGGGCCATAGATACGCAGTATTTT.

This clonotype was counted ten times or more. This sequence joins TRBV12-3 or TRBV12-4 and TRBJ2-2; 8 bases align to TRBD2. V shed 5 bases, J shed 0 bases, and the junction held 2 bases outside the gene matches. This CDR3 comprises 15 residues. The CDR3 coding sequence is TGTGCCAGCAGTCGGACTAGCCCGAACACCGGGGAGCTGTTTTTT. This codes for CASSRTSPNTGELFF.

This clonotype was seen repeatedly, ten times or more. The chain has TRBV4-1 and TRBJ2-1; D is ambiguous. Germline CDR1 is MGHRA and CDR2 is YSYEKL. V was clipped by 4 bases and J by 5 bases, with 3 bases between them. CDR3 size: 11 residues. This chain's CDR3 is CASSRNNEQFF. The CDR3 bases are TGCGCCAGCAGCCGCAACAATGAGCAGTTCTTC.

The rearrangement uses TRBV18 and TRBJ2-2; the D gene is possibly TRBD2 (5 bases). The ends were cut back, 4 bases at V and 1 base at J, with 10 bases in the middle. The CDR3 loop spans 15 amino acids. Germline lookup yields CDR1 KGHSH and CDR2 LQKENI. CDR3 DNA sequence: TGTGCCAGCTCACTGACCGGGAAGAACACCGGGGAGCTGTTTTTT. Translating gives CASSLTGKNTGELFF.

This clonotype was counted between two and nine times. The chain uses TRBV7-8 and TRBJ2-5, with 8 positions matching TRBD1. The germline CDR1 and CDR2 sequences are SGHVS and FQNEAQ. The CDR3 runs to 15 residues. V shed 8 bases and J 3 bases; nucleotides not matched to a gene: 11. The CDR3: CASGTQGQVEETQYF. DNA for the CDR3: TGTGCCAGCGGCACTCAGGGACAGGTAGAAGAGACCCAGTACTTC. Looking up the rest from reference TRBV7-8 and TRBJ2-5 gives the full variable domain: GAGVSQSPRYKVAKRGQDVALRCDPISGHVSLFWYQQALGQGPEFLTYFQNEAQLDKSGLPSDRFFAERPEGSVSTLKIQRTQQEDSAVYLCASGTQGQVEETQYFGPGTRLLVL.

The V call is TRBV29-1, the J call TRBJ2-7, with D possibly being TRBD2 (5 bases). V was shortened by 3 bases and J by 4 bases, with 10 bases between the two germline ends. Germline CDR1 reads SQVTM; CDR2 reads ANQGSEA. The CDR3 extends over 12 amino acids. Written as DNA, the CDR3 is TGCAGCGTTGAGGACGGGAAATACGAGCAGTACTTC. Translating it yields CSVEDGKYEQYF.

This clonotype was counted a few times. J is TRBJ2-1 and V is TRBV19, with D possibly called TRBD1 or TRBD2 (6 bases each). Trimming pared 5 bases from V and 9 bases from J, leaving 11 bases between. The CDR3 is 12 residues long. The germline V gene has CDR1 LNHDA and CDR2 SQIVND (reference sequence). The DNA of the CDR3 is TGTGCCAGTAGTTTAGGGGGGCCTGAGCAGTTCTTC. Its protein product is CASSLGGPEQFF.

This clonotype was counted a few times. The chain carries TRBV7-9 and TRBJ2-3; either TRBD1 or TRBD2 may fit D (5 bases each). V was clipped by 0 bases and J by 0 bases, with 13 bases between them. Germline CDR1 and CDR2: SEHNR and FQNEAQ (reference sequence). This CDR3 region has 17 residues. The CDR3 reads CASSLAIARDSTDTQYF. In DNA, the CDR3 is TGTGCCAGCAGCTTAGCGATTGCCCGGGACAGCACAGATACGCAGTATTTT.

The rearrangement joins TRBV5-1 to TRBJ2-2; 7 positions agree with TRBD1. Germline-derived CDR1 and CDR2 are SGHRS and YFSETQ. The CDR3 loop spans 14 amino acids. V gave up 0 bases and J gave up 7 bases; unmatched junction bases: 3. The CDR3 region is CASSLGTGVGELFF. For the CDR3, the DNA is TGCGCCAGCAGCTTGGGGACAGGAGTCGGGGAGCTGTTTTTT.

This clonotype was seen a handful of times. Written as DNA, the CDR3 is TGTGCCAGCAGCGTATCCGTGGGTGACTCCTACAATGAGCAGTTCTTC. Translating gives CASSVSVGDSYNEQFF. This chain joins TRBV9 and TRBJ2-1; unclear D gene. This CDR3 has 16 amino acids. The germline V gene encodes CDR1 SGDLS and CDR2 YYNGEE. V lost 1 base, J lost 0 bases, and 11 bases lay in between.

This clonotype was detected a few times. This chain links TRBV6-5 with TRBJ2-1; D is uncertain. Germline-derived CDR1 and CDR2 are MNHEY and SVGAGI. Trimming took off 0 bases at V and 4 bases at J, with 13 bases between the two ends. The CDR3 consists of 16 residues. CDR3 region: CASSYSGFWAYNEQFF. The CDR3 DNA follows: TGTGCCAGCAGTTACTCAGGGTTCTGGGCTTACAATGAGCAGTTCTTC.

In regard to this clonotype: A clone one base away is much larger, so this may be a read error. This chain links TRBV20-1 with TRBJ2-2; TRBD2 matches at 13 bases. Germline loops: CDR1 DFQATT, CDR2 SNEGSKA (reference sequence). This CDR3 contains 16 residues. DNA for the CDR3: TGCAGTGCTAGATCGGGACTAGCGGGATTCACCTGGGAGCTGTTTTTT. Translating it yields CSARSGLAGFTWELFF.